These 25 T cell receptor beta chains came from one sample sequenced in a study of shared clonotypes between healthy human individuals. Clones were sequenced by immunoSEQ multiplex PCR, and TCRdb holds only the in-frame ones, with some missing. The profile shows over a million clones, more than 60% of them singletons. Sequencing was carried out using memory CD4+ T cells sorted from blood. The subset denotes: CD45RA-negative fraction. The receptors were gathered from a man aged 18 to 30 in good health.

The V and J genes are TRBV30 and TRBJ2-5, with TRBD2 matching over 12 bases. The CDR3 is 17 amino acids. Per the germline V gene, CDR1 is GTSNPN and CDR2 is SVGIG (reference sequence). V shed 5 bases, J shed 1 base, and the junction held 11 bases outside the gene matches. CDR3 protein: CAWALGLAGGIQETQYF. The CDR3 DNA is TGTGCCTGGGCCCTAGGGCTAGCGGGGGGGATCCAAGAGACCCAGTACTTC.

The rearrangement links TRBV7-9 to TRBJ1-1; D call uncertain. Germline lookup yields CDR1 SEHNR and CDR2 FQNEAQ (reference sequence). Deletions cut 1 base from V and 4 bases from J, with 16 bases between. This CDR3 spans 16 amino acids. CDR3 DNA: TGTGCCAGCAGCTTAGAATTTCCACGCCGACCCACTGAAGCTTTCTTT. This translates into CASSLEFPRRPTEAFF.

V usage is TRBV6-6 and J usage is TRBJ2-3; D might be TRBD1 (6 bases). Deletions cut 6 bases from V and 2 bases from J, with 12 bases between. CDR3 length equals 14 residues. Germline CDR1 MNHNY, CDR2 SVGAGI (reference sequence). CDR3 nucleotides: TGTGCCAGCAGCCGGGGACAACTCACAGATACGCAGTATTTT. This sequence encodes CASSRGQLTDTQYF.

The J gene is TRBJ1-5, the V gene TRBV19; TRBD1 aligns across 11 bases. This CDR3 has 14 residues. Germline CDR1 LNHDA, CDR2 SQIVND (reference sequence). The V segment lost 8 bases and the J segment 6 bases; nucleotides outside the gene matches: 6. Written as DNA, the CDR3 is TGTGCCAGTGGACAGGGGGCGCGGGGTCAGCCCCAGCATTTT. Translating gives CASGQGARGQPQHF.

The chain recombines TRBV30 with TRBJ1-5, with D uncertain. Per germline, CDR1 GTSNPN and CDR2 SVGIG (reference sequence). The CDR3 length is 14 residues. Between the trimmed V and J ends, which lost 0 bases and 1 base, there was a span of 7 bases. The CDR3 loop reads CAWSVLSSNQPQHF. The CDR3, as DNA: TGTGCCTGGAGTGTACTTTCCAGCAATCAGCCCCAGCATTTT.

The chain has TRBV5-1 and TRBJ2-7; 7 positions agree with TRBD2. The CDR3 loop spans 15 amino acids. Germline V lookup: CDR1 SGHRS, CDR2 YFSETQ. Trimming took 4 bases from V and 5 from J; bases not matched to a gene: 12. CDR3 sequence (DNA): TGCGCCAGCAGCGGAGTGGGAGGGAAGCTGGACGAGCAGTACTTC. Translating gives CASSGVGGKLDEQYF.

The chain employs TRBV7-3 and TRBJ2-5; either TRBD1 or TRBD2 may supply D (7 bases each). The CDR3 length is 15 residues. V shed 1 base and J shed 4 bases, with 13 bases lying between them. From germline, CDR1 is SGHTA and CDR2 FQGTGA. In nucleotides, the CDR3 is TGTGCCAGCAGCTTAAACCCAGGGGGGGGAGAGACCCAGTACTTC. This translates into CASSLNPGGGETQYF. Full variable domain (rest looked up from reference TRBV7-3 and TRBJ2-5): GAGVSQTPSNKVTEKGKYVELRCDPISGHTALYWYRQSLGQGPEFLIYFQGTGAADDSGLPNDRFFAVRPEGSVSTLKIQRTERGDSAVYLCASSLNPGGGETQYFGPGTRLLVL.

The rearrangement uses TRBV19 and TRBJ1-1; unclear D gene. Germline V gene sequence: CDR1 LNHDA, CDR2 SQIVND (reference sequence). The V and J ends lost 3 bases and 2 bases respectively, with 40 bases between them. The CDR3 has 24 residues. The CDR3 nucleotides are TGTGCCAGTAGTATCAACAGCCTCATAAACGATGAACACCCCGCGACCATCCCAAACACTGAAGCTTTCTTT. This sequence encodes CASSINSLINDEHPATIPNTEAFF.

In its sample, this clone was seen a few times. This chain links TRBV20-1 with TRBJ1-1, with TRBD1 identical over 8 bases. Trimming cost V 5 bases and J 7 bases; bases outside gene matches: 3. Germline CDR1 DFQATT, CDR2 SNEGSKA (reference sequence). The CDR3 is made up of 11 amino acids. The CDR3 is CSARQGREAFF. For the CDR3, the DNA is TGCAGTGCTCGACAGGGGCGTGAAGCTTTCTTT.

The chain is built from TRBV5-1 and TRBJ2-6, with D maybe TRBD2 (6 bases). CDR1 is SGHRS, CDR2 YFSETQ, per germline. V gave up 4 bases and J gave up 1 base, with 12 bases separating them. The CDR3 length is 16 residues. The CDR3 coding sequence is TGCGCCAGCAGCCGGACGGGGGAATCTGGGGCCAACGTCCTGACTTTC. Its protein is CASSRTGESGANVLTF.

The chain has TRBV5-6 and TRBJ2-5, with a tentative D call TRBD2 (6 bases). The CDR3 spans 15 residues. The V and J ends lost 2 bases and 5 bases respectively, with 16 bases between them. In germline, CDR1 is SGHDT, CDR2 YYEEEE. CDR3 protein: CASSFRGKGSETQYF. CDR3 bases: TGTGCCAGCAGCTTCCGGGGGAAAGGTTCGGAGACCCAGTACTTC.

About this clone: At one end the junction does not follow the germline gene, possibly because of a read error. The rearrangement links TRBV4-1 to TRBJ2-5, with D tentatively TRBD2 (5 bases). The germline CDR1 and CDR2 sequences are MGHRA and YSYEKL. The CDR3 is made up of 16 amino acids. In DNA, the CDR3 is TGCGCCAGCAGCCAAGAGGGTCATCCCGGAGGAGAGGCCCAGTACTTC. Amino acids: CASSQEGHPGGEAQYF.

This clone was seen a few times. The chain couples TRBV7-3 to TRBJ1-6; maybe TRBD1 (5 bases). CDR3 length equals 12 residues. Trimming took 5 bases from V and 16 from J, leaving 15 bases between them. CDR1 is SGHTA and CDR2 is FQGTGA in the germline V gene. CDR3 DNA sequence: TGTGCCAGCAGCAACAACACGGGGACGCTCCACTTT. It encodes CASSNNTGTLHF.

The table lists this clone with a count of one. The V call is TRBV30, the J call TRBJ1-6; D unresolved. Germline V gene data show CDR1 as GTSNPN and CDR2 as SVGIG (reference sequence). The CDR3 has 12 amino acids. The V and J ends lost 4 bases and 6 bases respectively, with 7 bases between them. CDR3 residues: CAWTSTNSPLHF. CDR3 bases: TGTGCCTGGACCAGCACTAATTCACCCCTCCACTTT.

As DNA, the CDR3 is TGCGCCAGCAGCTTGGAAGGGACTAGCTCAGGAGAGACCCAGTACTTC. It codes for CASSLEGTSSGETQYF. V usage is TRBV5-1 and J usage is TRBJ2-5; 9 bases align to TRBD2. Trimming took 0 bases from V and 4 from J; bases not matched to a gene: 7. The CDR3 runs to 16 residues. Germline assignment: CDR1 SGHRS and CDR2 YFSETQ.

This clone was seen more than once but under ten times. This chain uses TRBV18 with TRBJ1-5; D remains unclear. The CDR3 consists of 13 residues. The ends were cut back, 4 bases at V and 0 bases at J, with 4 bases in the middle. Germline assignment: CDR1 KGHSH and CDR2 LQKENI. CDR3 in amino acids: CASSQDSNQPQHF. The CDR3 region has the DNA TGTGCCAGCTCACAGGATAGCAATCAGCCCCAGCATTTT. Together with reference TRBV18 and TRBJ1-5, the CDR3 gives the full variable domain: NAGVMQNPRHLVRRRGQEARLRCSPMKGHSHVYWYRQLPEEGLKFMVYLQKENIIDESGMPKERFSAEFPKEGPSILRIQQVVRGDSAAYFCASSQDSNQPQHFGDGTRLSIL.

This chain joins TRBV5-4 and TRBJ2-3, with 9 bases identical to TRBD2. V lost 3 bases and J lost 2; bases outside the gene matches: 7. The CDR3 runs to 16 residues. The V gene's germline CDR1 is SGHNT and CDR2 YYREEE (reference sequence). This CDR3 reads CASSSPPSGATDTQYF. CDR3 sequence (DNA): TGTGCCAGCAGCTCCCCCCCTAGCGGGGCCACAGATACGCAGTATTTT.

The CDR3 reads CASSGRDTRQGGELFF. CDR3 sequence (DNA): TGTGCCAGCAGTGGACGGGACACCCGTCAGGGCGGGGAGCTGTTTTTT. V is TRBV27 and J is TRBJ2-2; weak D call: TRBD1 (6 bases). Germline assignment: CDR1 MNHEY and CDR2 SMNVEV (reference sequence). V lost 5 bases, J lost 7 bases, and 20 bases lay in between. This CDR3 contains 16 residues.

With regard to this clone: The same CDR3 also results from other DNA sequences found in this sample. The chain combines TRBV19 with TRBJ2-5, with 7 bases that match TRBD1. With V trimmed by 3 bases and J by 4 bases, 2 bases remained unmatched. CDR3 length equals 13 residues. CDR1 LNHDA and CDR2 SQIVND come from the germline V gene (reference sequence). In DNA, the CDR3 is TGTGCCAGTAGTATCAACAGGGGAGAGACCCAGTACTTC. It encodes CASSINRGETQYF.

This clone was found a few times. The rearrangement uses TRBV14 and TRBJ1-2; maybe TRBD1 (5 bases). The ends were cut back, 7 bases at V and 2 bases at J, with 11 bases in the middle. The CDR3 is made up of 13 amino acids. Germline V lookup: CDR1 SGHDN, CDR2 FVKESK. The CDR3 coding sequence is TGTGCCAGCATGCACAGGTCGAACTATGGCTACACCTTC. Its translation is CASMHRSNYGYTF.

This clone has only a few counts. The genes are TRBV6-6 and TRBJ1-6; D uncertain. The CDR3 sequence is 15 residues long. V was shortened by 2 bases and J by 8 bases, with 13 bases between the two germline ends. Germline loops: CDR1 MNHNY, CDR2 SVGAGI (reference sequence). The CDR3 DNA sequence: TGTGCCAGCAGTTACGCGTCAGCAGGTCATTCACCCCTCCACTTT. Protein sequence: CASSYASAGHSPLHF.

The chain employs TRBV7-2 and TRBJ1-1, with D possibly TRBD1 on 6 matching bases. Germline loops: CDR1 SGHTA, CDR2 FQGNSA. The CDR3 runs to 14 residues. Trimming left V 6 bases short and J 1 base short, with 12 bases between. For the CDR3, the DNA is TGTGCCAGCAGAACCAAGACAGGGAACACTGAAGCTTTCTTT. This translates into CASRTKTGNTEAFF.

This chain joins TRBV6-6 and TRBJ1-5; D not resolved. Trimming cost V 0 bases and J 4 bases, with 7 bases left between them. Per germline, CDR1 MNHNY and CDR2 SVGAGI (reference sequence). The CDR3 runs to 14 residues. The CDR3 DNA reads as TGTGCCAGCAGTTACTCAGAAGAGAATCAGCCCCAGCATTTT. This sequence encodes CASSYSEENQPQHF.

This clone appeared a single time. The genes are TRBV19 and TRBJ1-2; D uncertain. Trimming stripped 0 bases from V and 4 bases from J, with 15 bases between. The CDR3 is 16 residues long. Germline CDR1 reads LNHDA; CDR2 reads SQIVND (reference sequence). The CDR3 DNA reads TGTGCCAGTAGTATAGACCCTAAAGGACGGACCTATGGCTACACCTTC. This translates into CASSIDPKGRTYGYTF.

J is TRBJ1-6 and V is TRBV30; no firm D call. CDR1 is GTSNPN and CDR2 is SVGIG in the germline V gene (reference sequence). The V and J ends lost 4 bases and 7 bases respectively, with 11 bases between them. The CDR3 contains 13 residues. Here the CDR3 reads CAWTAGQNSPLHF. The CDR3 DNA sequence: TGTGCCTGGACGGCAGGTCAGAATTCACCCCTCCACTTT.